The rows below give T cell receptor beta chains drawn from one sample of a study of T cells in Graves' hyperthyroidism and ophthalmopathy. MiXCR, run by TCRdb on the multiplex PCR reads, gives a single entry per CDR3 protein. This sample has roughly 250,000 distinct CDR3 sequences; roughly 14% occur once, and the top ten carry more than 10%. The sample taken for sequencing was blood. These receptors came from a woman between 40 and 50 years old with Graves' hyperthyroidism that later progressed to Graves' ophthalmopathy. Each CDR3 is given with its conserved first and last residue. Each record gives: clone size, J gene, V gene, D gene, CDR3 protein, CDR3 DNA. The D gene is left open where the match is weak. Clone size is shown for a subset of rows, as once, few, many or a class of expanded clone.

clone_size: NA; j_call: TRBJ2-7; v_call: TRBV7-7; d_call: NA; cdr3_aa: CASTARRLTYEQYF; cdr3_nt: TGTGCTAGCACGGCCCGGAGGCTTACCTACGAGCAGTACTTC
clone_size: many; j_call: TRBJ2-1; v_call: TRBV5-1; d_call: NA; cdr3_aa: CASSPVEYYYEQFF; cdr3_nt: TGCGCCAGCAGCCCGGTCGAGTACTACTATGAGCAGTTCTTC
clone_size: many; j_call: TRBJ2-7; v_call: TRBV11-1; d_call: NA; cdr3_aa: CASSFPGSYEQYF; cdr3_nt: TGTGCCAGCAGCTTTCCGGGTTCCTACGAGCAGTACTTC
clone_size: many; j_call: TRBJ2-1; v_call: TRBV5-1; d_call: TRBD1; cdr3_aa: CASSVTGAGYNEQFF; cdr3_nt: TGCGCCAGCAGCGTAACAGGGGCGGGCTACAATGAGCAGTTCTTC
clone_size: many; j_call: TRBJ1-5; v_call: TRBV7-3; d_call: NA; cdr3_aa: CASSLTSGQPQHF; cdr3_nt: TGTGCCAGCAGCTTAACCTCAGGGCAGCCCCAGCATTTT
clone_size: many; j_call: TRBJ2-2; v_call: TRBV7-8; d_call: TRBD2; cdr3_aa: CASSWTSGNTGELFF; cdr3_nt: TGTGCCAGCAGCTGGACTAGCGGGAACACCGGGGAGCTGTTTTTT
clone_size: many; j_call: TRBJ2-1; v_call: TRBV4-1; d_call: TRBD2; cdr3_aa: CAGSQDPGASGRYNHNEQFF; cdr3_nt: TGCGCCGGCAGCCAAGACCCTGGTGCTAGCGGGAGATACAACCACAATGAGCAGTTCTTC
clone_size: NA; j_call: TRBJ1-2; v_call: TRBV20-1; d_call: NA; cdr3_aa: CSARKGGRGPNGYTF; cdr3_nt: TGCAGTGCTAGAAAGGGGGGCAGGGGCCCGAATGGCTACACCTTC
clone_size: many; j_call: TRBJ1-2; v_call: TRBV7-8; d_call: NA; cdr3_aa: CASSPLDGYGYTF; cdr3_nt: TGTGCCAGCAGCCCCCTGGACGGCTATGGCTACACCTTC
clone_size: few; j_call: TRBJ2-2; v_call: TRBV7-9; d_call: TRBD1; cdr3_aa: CASEGTDRTGELFF; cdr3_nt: TGTGCCAGCGAAGGGACAGATCGCACCGGGGAGCTGTTTTTT
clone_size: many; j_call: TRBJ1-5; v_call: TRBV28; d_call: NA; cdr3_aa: CASSYNNNQPQHF; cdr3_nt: TGTGCCAGCAGTTACAATAACAATCAGCCCCAGCATTTT
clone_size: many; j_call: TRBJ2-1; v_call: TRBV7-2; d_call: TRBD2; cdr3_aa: CASRNRLAGGGHEQFF; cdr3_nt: TGTGCCAGCAGAAATAGACTAGCGGGAGGGGGGCATGAGCAGTTCTTC
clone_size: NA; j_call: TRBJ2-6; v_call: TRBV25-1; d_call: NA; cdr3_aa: CASSELGRGLSGANVLTF; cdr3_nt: TGTGCCAGCAGTGAATTGGGCAGGGGACTCTCTGGGGCCAACGTCCTGACTTTC
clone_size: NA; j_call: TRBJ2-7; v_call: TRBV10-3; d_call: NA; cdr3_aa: CAISAGVALYEQYF; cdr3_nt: TGTGCCATCAGTGCTGGGGTTGCTCTTTACGAGCAGTACTTC
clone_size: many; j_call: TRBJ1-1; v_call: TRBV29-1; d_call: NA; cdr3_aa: CSAHGEGGSTEAFF; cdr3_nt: TGCAGCGCCCACGGGGAGGGCGGAAGCACTGAAGCTTTCTTT
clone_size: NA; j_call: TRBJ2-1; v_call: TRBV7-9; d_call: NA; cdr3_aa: CASSPILRAYNEQFF; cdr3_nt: TGTGCCAGCAGCCCTATTCTCAGGGCATACAATGAGCAGTTCTTC